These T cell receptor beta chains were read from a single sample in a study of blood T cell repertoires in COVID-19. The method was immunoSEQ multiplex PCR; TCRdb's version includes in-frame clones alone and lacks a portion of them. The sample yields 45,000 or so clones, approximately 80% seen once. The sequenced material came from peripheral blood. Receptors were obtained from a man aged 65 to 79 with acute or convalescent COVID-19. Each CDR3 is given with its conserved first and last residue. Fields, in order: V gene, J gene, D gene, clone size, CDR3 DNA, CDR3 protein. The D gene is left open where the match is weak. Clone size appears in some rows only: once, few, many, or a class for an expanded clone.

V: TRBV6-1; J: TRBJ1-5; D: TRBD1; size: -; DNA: TGTGCCAGCAGTGAAGGACAGGGATACCAGCCCCAGCATTTT; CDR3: CASSEGQGYQPQHF
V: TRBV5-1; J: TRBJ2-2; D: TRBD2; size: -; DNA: TGCGCCAGCAGCCGGACTAGCGGGGGGGCGCGGACCGGGGAGCTGTTTTTT; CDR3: CASSRTSGGARTGELFF
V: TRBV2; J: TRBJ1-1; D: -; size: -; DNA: TGTGCCAGCAGCGTCCACAGGGATTTGAACACTGAAGCTTTCTTT; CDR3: CASSVHRDLNTEAFF
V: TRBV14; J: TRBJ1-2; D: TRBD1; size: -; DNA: TGTGCCAGCAGCCACGTGGGACAGGGGAGCTATGGCTACACCTTC; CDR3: CASSHVGQGSYGYTF
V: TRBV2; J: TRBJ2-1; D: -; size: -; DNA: TGTGCCAGCAGATCCGGGGCCTACAATGAGCAGTTCTTC; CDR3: CASRSGAYNEQFF
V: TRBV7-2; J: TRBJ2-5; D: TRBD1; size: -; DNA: TGTGCCAGCAGCTTAAGGGGGCAGGGGTCATCCCAAGAGACCCAGTACTTC; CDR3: CASSLRGQGSSQETQYF
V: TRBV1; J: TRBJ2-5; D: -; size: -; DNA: TGCACCAGCAGCCAAGACGTAGAGCCTAGCGGGGGGGCGAAGACCCAGTACTTC; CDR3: CTSSQDVEPSGGAKTQYF
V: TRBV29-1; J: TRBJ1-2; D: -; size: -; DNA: TGCAGCGTCCGGGAAGGTGGCTACACCTTC; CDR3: CSVREGGYTF
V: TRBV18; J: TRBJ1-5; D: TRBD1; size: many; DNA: TGTGCCAGCTCACCATCGGACAGGTCCGGTAGGCATTTT; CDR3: CASSPSDRSGRHF
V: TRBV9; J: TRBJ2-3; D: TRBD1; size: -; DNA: TGTGCCAGCAGTACAGGGGGTTGGGGCACAGATACGCAGTATTTT; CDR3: CASSTGGWGTDTQYF
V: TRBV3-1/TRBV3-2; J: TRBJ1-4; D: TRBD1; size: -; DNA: TGTGCCAGCAGCCTGGGGACAGTTGCAACTAATGAAAAACTGTTTTTT; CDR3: CASSLGTVATNEKLFF
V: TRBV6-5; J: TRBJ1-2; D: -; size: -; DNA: TGTGCCAGCAGTTTAAACTATGGCTACACCTTC; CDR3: CASSLNYGYTF
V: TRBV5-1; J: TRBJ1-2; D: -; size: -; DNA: TGCGCCAGCAGCCCCCGGGGGGGAAGTGGCTACACCTTC; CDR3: CASSPRGGSGYTF
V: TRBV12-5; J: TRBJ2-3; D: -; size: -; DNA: TGTGCTAGTGGACCGGGGGCAGATACGCAGTATTTT; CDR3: CASGPGADTQYF
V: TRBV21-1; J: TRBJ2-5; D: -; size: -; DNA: TGTGCCAGCGTTCAGCGGGGGGCGTTTTCCAAAGAGACCCAGTACTTC; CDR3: CASVQRGAFSKETQYF
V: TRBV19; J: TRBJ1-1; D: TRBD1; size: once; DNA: TGTGCCAGTAGTCTATCCGGGACAGTTAGAATTCAAGCTTTCTTT; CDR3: CASSLSGTVRIQAFF
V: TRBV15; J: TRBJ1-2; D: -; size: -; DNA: TGTGCCACCAGCACTGACTCTGGGAGCCCTTATGGCTACACCTTC; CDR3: CATSTDSGSPYGYTF
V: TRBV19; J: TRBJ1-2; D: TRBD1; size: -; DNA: TGTGCCAGTAGTATGGACGACAGGGCCCTTAACTATGGCTACACCTTC; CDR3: CASSMDDRALNYGYTF
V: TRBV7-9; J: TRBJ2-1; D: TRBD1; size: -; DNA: TGTGCCAGCAGCCCTCTTTTAGGACAGGGGGAACATGAGCAGTTCTTC; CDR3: CASSPLLGQGEHEQFF
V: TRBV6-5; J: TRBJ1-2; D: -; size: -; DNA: TGTGCCAGCAGTACGGGACTGACGAATCGGGGCTACACCTTC; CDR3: CASSTGLTNRGYTF
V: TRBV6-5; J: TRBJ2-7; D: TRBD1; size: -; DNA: TGTGCCACTCAGGACAGGGAAAGAGCCTACGAGCAGTACTTC; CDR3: CATQDRERAYEQYF
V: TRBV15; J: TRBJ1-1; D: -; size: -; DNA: TGTGCCACCACCTCAACAGGGATGAACACTGAAGCTTTCTTT; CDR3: CATTSTGMNTEAFF
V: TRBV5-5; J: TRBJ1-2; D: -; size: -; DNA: TGTGCCAGCAGCTTGGCCCACGGACAACCCTACTACACCTTC; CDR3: CASSLAHGQPYYTF
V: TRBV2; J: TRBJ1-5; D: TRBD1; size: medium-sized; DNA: TGTGCCAGCAGTGAAGAGGACAGGGACAACCAGCCCCAGCATTTT; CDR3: CASSEEDRDNQPQHF
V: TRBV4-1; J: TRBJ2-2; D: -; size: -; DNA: TGCGCCAGCAGCCAAGAAGGTCGAAGGGGAAACACCGGGGAGCTGTTTTTT; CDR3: CASSQEGRRGNTGELFF
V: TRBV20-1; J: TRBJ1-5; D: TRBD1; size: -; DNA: TGCAGTGCTAGTACCGGGACAGGGGGTATGCCCCAGCATTTT; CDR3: CSASTGTGGMPQHF
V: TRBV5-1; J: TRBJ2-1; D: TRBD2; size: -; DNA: TGCGCCAGCAGCATACACCCTAGCGGGTTCTACAATGAGCAGTTCTTC; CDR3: CASSIHPSGFYNEQFF
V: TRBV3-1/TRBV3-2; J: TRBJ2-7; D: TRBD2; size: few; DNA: TGTGCCAGCAGCCCCTCATCGGGACTAGCGGGGGAGCAGTACTTC; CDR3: CASSPSSGLAGEQYF
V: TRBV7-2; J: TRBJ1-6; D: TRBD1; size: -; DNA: TGTGCCAGCAGCCGGGACAGTCTTTCACTAGTTTATAATTCACCCCTCCACTTT; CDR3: CASSRDSLSLVYNSPLHF
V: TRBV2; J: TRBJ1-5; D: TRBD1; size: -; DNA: TGTGCCAGCAGTAGGGACAGGAAAGAAAATCAGCCCCAGCATTTT; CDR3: CASSRDRKENQPQHF
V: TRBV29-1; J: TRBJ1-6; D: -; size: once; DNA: TGCAGCGTTGGGGAAGGGGATAATTCACCCCTCCACTTT; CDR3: CSVGEGDNSPLHF
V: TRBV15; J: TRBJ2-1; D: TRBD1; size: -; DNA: TGTGCCACCCACGGACAGGGGAGCTCCTACAATGAGCAGTTCTTC; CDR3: CATHGQGSSYNEQFF
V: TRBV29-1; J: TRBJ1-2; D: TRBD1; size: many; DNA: TGCAGCGCGGGACAGTTCGACACCTTC; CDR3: CSAGQFDTF
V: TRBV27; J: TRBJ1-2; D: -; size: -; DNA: TGTGCCAGCAAGGCGGCAGGGTCCCGGGTCTATGGCTACACCTTC; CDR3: CASKAAGSRVYGYTF
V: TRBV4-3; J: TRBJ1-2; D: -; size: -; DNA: TGCGCCAGCAGCCAAGCTCTGGGGGGGTATGGCTACACCTTC; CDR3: CASSQALGGYGYTF
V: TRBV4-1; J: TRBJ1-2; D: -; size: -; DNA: TGCGCCAGCAGCGTCGCCCAGGGAAACTATGGCTACACCTTC; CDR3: CASSVAQGNYGYTF
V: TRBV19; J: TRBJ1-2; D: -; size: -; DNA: TGTGCCAGTAGTGCCAACAGGTATGGCTACACCTTC; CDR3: CASSANRYGYTF
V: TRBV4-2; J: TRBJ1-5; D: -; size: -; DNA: TGTGCCAGCAGCCTTACAGGGAATGCTCAGCCCCAGCATTTT; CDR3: CASSLTGNAQPQHF
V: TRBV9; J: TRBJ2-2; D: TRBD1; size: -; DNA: TGTGCCAGCAGCGCAACAGGGGGGTCCGGGGAGCTGTTTTTT; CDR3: CASSATGGSGELFF
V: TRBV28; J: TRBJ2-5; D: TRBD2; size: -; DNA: TGTGCCAGCAATTCGGGGCGGGGGTCCTTGTACCAAGAGACCCAGTACTTC; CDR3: CASNSGRGSLYQETQYF
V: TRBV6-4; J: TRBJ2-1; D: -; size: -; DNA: TGTGCCAGCAGCCGATTAATCGGGGACTACAATGAGCAGTTCTTC; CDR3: CASSRLIGDYNEQFF